This TCR beta chain was sequenced in a study of cytomegalovirus exposure and HLA in healthy donors. PCR amplification relied on 60 Vbeta primers (plus 13 Jbeta primers). TCRdb's table, derived via immunoSEQ multiplex PCR, lists solely in-frame clones and lacks some. This table has 150,000 to 200,000 clones, approximately 80% appearing once. Regarding the study as a whole: Highest at DRB1 and lowest at HLA-C, TCR association rates differed among HLA loci in a later analysis.

Trimming cost V 6 bases and J 0 bases, with 8 bases left between them. The germline V gene encodes CDR1 MNHEY and CDR2 SVGAGI. The CDR3 runs to 14 residues. About this clone: Its antigen is not identified.

The sequenced sample consisted of PBMCs. The source is a woman aged 45-59 years in good health and CMV-seropositive. The J gene is TRBJ2-2, the V gene TRBV6-5; the D is unclear. CDR3 sequence: CASRAPTNTGELFF. CDR3 nucleotide sequence: TGTGCCAGCAGGGCTCCAACGAACACCGGGGAGCTGTTTTTT.